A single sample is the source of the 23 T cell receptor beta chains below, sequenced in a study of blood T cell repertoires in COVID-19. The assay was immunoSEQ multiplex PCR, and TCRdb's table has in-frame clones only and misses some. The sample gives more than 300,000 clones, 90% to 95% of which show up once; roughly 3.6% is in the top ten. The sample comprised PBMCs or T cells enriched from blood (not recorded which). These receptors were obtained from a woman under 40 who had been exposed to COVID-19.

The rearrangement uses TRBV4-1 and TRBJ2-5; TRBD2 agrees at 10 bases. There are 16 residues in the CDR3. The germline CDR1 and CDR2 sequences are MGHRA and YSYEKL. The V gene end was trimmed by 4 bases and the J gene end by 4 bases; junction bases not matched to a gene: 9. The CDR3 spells CASSPGRAGGLETQYF. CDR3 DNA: TGCGCCAGCAGCCCAGGCCGAGCGGGGGGGCTAGAGACCCAGTACTTC.

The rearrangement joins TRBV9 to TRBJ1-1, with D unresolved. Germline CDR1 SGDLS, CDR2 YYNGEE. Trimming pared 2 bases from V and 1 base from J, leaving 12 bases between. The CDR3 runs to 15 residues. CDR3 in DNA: TGTGCCAGCAGCGTTGTGGCTGAATCGAACACTGAAGCTTTCTTT. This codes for CASSVVAESNTEAFF.

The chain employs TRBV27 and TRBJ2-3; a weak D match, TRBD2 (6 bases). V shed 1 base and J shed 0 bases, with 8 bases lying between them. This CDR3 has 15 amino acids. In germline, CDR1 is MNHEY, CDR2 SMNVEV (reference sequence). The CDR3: CASSLWGESTDTQYF. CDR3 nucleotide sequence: TGTGCCAGCAGTTTATGGGGGGAGAGCACAGATACGCAGTATTTT.

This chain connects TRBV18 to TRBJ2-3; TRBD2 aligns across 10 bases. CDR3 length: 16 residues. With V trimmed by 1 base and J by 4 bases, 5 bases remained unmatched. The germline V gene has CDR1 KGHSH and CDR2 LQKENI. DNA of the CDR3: TGTGCCAGCTCACCACAACTAGCGGGGTATGCAGATACGCAGTATTTT. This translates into CASSPQLAGYADTQYF. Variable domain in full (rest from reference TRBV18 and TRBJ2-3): NAGVMQNPRHLVRRRGQEARLRCSPMKGHSHVYWYRQLPEEGLKFMVYLQKENIIDESGMPKERFSAEFPKEGPSILRIQQVVRGDSAAYFCASSPQLAGYADTQYFGPGTRLTVL.

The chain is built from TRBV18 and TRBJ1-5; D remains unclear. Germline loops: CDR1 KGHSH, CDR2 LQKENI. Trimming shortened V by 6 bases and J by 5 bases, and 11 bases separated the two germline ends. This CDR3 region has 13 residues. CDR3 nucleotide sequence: TGTGCCAGCTCCCCCGGCCGGGATCAGCCCCAGCATTTT. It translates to CASSPGRDQPQHF. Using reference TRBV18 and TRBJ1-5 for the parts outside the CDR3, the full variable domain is NAGVMQNPRHLVRRRGQEARLRCSPMKGHSHVYWYRQLPEEGLKFMVYLQKENIIDESGMPKERFSAEFPKEGPSILRIQQVVRGDSAAYFCASSPGRDQPQHFGDGTRLSIL.

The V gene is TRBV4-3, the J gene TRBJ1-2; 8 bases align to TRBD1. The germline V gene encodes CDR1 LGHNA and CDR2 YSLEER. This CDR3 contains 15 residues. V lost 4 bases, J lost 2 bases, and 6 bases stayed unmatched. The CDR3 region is CASSPQGAQNYGYTF. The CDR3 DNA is TGCGCCAGCAGCCCCCAGGGGGCCCAAAACTATGGCTACACCTTC.

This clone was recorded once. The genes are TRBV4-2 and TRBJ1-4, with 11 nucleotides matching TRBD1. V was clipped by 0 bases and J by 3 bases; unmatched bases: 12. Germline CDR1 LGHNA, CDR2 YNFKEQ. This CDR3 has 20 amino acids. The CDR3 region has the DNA TGTGCCAGCAGCCAAGAGTGGACAGGGGGCAGAGGGTCGGCTAATGAAAAACTGTTTTTT. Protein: CASSQEWTGGRGSANEKLFF.

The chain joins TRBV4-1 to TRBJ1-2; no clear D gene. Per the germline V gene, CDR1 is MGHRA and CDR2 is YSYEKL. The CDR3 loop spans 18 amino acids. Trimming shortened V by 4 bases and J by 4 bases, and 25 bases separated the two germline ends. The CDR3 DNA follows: TGCGCCAGCAGCCTACGAGATAAGGCCTTAAACCGAGGCTATGGCTACACCTTC. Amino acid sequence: CASSLRDKALNRGYGYTF.

The CDR3 DNA sequence: TGTGCCAGCAGCTATGGGGGGTGGGGGAATGAGCAGTTCTTC. Protein sequence: CASSYGGWGNEQFF. J is TRBJ2-1 and V is TRBV7-6; D possibly corresponds to TRBD2 (6 bases). The V gene's germline CDR1 is SGHVS and CDR2 FNYEAQ. This CDR3 is built from 14 residues. With 4 bases removed from V and 7 bases from J, the gap between germline ends came to 14 bases.

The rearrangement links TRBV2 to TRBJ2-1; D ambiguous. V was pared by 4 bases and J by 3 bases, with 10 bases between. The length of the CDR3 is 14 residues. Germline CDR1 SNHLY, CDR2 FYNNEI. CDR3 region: CASSVPGSYNEQFF. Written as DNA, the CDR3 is TGTGCCAGCAGTGTTCCAGGTAGCTACAATGAGCAGTTCTTC.

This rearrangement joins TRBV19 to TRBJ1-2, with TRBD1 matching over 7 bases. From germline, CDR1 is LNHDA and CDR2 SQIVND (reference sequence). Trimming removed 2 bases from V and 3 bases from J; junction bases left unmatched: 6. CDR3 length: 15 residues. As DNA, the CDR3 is TGTGCCAGTAGTATAAACGACAGGGCCTACTATGGCTACACCTTC. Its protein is CASSINDRAYYGYTF.

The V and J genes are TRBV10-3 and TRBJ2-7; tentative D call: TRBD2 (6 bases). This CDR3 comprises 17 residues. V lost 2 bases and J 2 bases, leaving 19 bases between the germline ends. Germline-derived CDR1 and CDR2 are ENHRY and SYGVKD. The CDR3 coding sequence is TGTGCCATCAGTGAGACTTTAGGACCCGGGGGAACCTACGAGCAGTACTTC. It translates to CAISETLGPGGTYEQYF.

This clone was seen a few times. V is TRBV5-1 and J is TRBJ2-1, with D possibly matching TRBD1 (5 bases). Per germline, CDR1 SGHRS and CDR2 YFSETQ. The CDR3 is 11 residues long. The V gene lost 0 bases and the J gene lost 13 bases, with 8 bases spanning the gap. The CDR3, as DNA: TGCGCCAGCAGCTTGGGTAGGGGACAGTTCTTC. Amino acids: CASSLGRGQFF.

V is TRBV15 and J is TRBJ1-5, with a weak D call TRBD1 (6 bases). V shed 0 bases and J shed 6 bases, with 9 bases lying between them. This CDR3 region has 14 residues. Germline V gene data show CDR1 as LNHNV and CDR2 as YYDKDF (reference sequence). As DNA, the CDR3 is TGTGCCACCAGCAGAGACCGAGGGGGTCAGCCCCAGCATTTT. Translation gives CATSRDRGGQPQHF.

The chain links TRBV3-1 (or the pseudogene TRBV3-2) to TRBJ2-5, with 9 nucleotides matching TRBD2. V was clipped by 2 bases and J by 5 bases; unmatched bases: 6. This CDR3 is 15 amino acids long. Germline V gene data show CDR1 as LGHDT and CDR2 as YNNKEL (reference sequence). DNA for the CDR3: TGTGCCAGCAGCCAAAACCTAGCGGGGTCCGAGACCCAGTACTTC. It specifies CASSQNLAGSETQYF.

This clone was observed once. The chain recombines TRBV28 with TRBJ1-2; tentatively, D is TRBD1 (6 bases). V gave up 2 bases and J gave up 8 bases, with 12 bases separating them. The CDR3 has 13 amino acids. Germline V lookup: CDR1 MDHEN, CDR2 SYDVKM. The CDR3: CASSLGGGRGYTF. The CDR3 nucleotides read TGTGCCAGCAGTTTAGGGGGGGGCAGAGGCTACACCTTC.

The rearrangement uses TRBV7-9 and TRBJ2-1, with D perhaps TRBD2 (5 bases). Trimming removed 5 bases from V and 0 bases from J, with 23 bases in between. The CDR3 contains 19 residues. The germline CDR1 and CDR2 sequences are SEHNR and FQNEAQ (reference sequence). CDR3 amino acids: CASSQPSRGLESSYNEQFF. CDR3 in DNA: TGTGCCAGCAGCCAGCCATCGCGCGGACTGGAATCCTCCTACAATGAGCAGTTCTTC.

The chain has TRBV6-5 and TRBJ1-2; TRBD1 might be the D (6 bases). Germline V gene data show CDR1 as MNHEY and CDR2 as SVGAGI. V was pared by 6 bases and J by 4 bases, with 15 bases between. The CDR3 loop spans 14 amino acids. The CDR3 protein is CASRSRRDTYGYTF. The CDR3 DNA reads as TGTGCCAGCAGATCCCGAAGGGACACCTATGGCTACACCTTC.

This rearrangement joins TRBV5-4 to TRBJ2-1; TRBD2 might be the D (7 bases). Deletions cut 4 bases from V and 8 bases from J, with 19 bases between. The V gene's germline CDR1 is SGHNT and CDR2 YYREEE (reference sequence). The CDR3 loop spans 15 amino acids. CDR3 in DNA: TGTGCCAGCAGCCCGCGTGGGGGGGCCGCCTATGAGCAGTTCTTC. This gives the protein CASSPRGGAAYEQFF. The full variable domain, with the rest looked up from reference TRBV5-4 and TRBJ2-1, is ETGVTQSPTHLIKTRGQQVTLRCSSQSGHNTVSWYQQALGQGPQFIFQYYREEENGRGNFPPRFSGLQFPNYSSELNVNALELDDSALYLCASSPRGGAAYEQFFGPGTRLTVL.

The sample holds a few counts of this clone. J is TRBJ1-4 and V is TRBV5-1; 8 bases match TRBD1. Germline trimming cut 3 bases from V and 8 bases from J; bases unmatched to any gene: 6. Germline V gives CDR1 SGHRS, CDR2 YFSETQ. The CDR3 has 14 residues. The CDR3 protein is CASSWTGREEKLFF. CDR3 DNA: TGCGCCAGCAGCTGGACAGGGCGGGAAGAAAAACTGTTTTTT.

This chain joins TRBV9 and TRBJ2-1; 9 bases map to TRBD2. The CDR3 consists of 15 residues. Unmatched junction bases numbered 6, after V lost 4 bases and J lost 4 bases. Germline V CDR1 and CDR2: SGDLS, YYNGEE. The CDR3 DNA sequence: TGTGCCAGCAGCATAAGCGGGGGGCGTTACAATGAGCAGTTCTTC. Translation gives CASSISGGRYNEQFF.

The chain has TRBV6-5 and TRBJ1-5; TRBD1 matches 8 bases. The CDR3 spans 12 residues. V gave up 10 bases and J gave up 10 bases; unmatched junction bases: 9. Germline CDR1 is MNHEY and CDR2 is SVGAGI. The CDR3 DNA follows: TGTGCCACGAACAGGGGGATCGCTCCCCAGCATTTT. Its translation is CATNRGIAPQHF.

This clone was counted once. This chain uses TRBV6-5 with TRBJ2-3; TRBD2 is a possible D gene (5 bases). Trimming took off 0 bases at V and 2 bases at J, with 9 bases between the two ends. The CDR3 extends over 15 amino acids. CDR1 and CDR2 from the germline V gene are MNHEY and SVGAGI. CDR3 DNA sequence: TGTGCCAGCAGTTACTCGCGGGTAAACACAGATACGCAGTATTTT. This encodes CASSYSRVNTDTQYF.